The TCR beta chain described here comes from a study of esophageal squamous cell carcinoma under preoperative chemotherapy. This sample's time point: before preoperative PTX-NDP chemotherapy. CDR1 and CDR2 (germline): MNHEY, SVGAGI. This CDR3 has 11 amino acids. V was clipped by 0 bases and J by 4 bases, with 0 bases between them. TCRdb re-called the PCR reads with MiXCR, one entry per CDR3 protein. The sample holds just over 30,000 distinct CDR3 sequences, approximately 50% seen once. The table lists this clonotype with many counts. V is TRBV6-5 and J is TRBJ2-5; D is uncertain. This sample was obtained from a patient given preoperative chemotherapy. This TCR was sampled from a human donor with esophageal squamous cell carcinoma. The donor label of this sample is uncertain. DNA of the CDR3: TGTGCCAGCAGTTACTCAGAGACCCAGTACTTC. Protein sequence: CASSYSETQYF.